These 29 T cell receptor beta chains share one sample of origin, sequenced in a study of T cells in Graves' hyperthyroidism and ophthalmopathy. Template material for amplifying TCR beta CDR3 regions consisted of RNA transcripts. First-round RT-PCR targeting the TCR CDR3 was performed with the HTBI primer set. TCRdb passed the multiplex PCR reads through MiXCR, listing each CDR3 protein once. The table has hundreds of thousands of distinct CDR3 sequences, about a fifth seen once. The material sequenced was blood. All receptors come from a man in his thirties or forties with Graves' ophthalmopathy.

The CDR3 DNA is TGTGCCAGCAGTTTATTGGGGACGGGGTACAATGAGCAGTTCTTC. This encodes CASSLLGTGYNEQFF. J is TRBJ2-1 and V is TRBV28; perhaps D is TRBD1 or TRBD2 (5 bases each). The V gene's germline CDR1 is MDHEN and CDR2 SYDVKM. This CDR3 is built from 15 residues. V was trimmed by 1 base and J by 4 bases, leaving 11 bases between them.

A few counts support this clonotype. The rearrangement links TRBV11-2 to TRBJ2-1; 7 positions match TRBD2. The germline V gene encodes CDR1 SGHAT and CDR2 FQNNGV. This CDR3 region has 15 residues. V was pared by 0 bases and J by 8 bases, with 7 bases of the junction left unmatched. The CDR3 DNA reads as TGTGCCAGCAGCTTAGATACGGGGGGAGGCTATGAGCAGTTCTTC. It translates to CASSLDTGGGYEQFF. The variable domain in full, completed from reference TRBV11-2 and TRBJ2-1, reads EAGVAQSPRYKIIEKRQSVAFWCNPISGHATLYWYQQILGQGPKLLIQFQNNGVVDDSQLPKDRFSAERLKGVDSTLKIQPAKLEDSAVYLCASSLDTGGGYEQFFGPGTRLTVL.

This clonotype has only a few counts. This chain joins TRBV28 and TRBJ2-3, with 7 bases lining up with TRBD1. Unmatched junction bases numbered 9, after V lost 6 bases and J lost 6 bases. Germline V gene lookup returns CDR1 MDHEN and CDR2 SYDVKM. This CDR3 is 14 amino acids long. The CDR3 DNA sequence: TGTGCCAGCAGAAAACCCTCCAGGGGGGATACGCAGTATTTT. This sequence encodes CASRKPSRGDTQYF. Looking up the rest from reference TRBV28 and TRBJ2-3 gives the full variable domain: DVKVTQSSRYLVKRTGEKVFLECVQDMDHENMFWYRQDPGLGLRLIYFSYDVKMKEKGDIPEGYSVSREKKERFSLILESASTNQTSMYLCASRKPSRGDTQYFGPGTRLTVL.

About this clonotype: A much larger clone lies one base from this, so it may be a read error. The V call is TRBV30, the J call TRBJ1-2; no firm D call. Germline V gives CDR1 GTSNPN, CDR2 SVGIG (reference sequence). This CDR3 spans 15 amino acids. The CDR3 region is CAWGVLSRASYGYTF. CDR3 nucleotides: TGTGCCTGGGGTGTACTCTCGAGGGCGAGTTATGGCTACACCTTC.

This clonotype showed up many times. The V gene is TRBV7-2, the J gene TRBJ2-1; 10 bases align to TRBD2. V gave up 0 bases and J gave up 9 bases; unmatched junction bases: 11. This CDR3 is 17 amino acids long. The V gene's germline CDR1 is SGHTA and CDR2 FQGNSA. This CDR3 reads CASSLATGLAGVSEQFF. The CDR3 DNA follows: TGTGCCAGCAGCTTAGCGACCGGGCTAGCGGGAGTCAGTGAGCAGTTCTTC. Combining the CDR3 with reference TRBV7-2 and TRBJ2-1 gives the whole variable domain GAGVSQSPSNKVTEKGKDVELRCDPISGHTALYWYRQSLGQGLEFLIYFQGNSAPDKSGLPSDRFSAERTGGSVSTLTIQRTQQEDSAVYLCASSLATGLAGVSEQFFGPGTRLTVL.

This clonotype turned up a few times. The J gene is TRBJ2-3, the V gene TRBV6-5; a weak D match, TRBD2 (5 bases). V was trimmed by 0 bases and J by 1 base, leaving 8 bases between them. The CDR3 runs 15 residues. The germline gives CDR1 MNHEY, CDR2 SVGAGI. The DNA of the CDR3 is TGTGCCAGCAGTTACTCATGGACTGGCACAGATACGCAGTATTTT. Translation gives CASSYSWTGTDTQYF.

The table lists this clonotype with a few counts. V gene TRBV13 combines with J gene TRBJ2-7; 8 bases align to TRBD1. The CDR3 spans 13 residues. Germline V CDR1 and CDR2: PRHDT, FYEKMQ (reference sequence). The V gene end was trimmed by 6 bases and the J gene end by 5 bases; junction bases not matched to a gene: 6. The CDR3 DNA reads TGTGCCAGCAGTTCAGGGGGCTGGCACGAGCAGTACTTC. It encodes CASSSGGWHEQYF. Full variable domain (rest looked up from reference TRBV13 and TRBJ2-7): AAGVIQSPRHLIKEKRETATLKCYPIPRHDTVYWYQQGPGQDPQFLISFYEKMQSDKGSIPDRFSAQQFSDYHSELNMSSLELGDSALYFCASSSGGWHEQYFGPGTRLTVT.

The CDR3 nucleotides are TGTGCCAGCAGTCCTACAGCGGGACCCATCTACGAGCAGTACTTC. Its translation: CASSPTAGPIYEQYF. The gene calls are TRBV27 and TRBJ2-7, with 7 bases fitting TRBD2. V lost 5 bases, J lost 3 bases, and 10 bases stayed unmatched. The CDR3 runs 15 residues. The germline V gene encodes CDR1 MNHEY and CDR2 SMNVEV (reference sequence).

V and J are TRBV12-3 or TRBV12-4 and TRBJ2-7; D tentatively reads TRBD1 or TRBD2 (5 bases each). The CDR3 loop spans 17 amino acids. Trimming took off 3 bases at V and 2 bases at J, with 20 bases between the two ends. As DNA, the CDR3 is TGTGCCAGCAGTTTCCTAGTCGGCTGGGGACGGACCTACGAGCAGTACTTC. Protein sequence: CASSFLVGWGRTYEQYF.

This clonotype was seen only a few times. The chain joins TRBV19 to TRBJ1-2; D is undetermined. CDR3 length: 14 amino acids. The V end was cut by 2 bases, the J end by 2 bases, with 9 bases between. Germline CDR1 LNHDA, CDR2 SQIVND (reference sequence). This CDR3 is CASSIPPANYGYTF. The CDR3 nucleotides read TGTGCCAGTAGTATACCGCCCGCAAACTATGGCTACACCTTC.

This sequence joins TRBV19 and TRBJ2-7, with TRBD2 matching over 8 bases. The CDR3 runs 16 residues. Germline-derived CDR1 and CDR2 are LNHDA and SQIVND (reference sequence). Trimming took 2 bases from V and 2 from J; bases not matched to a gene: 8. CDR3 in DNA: TGTGCCAGTAGTATAAGAAGAGCGGGAGTTACCTACGAGCAGTACTTC. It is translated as CASSIRRAGVTYEQYF.

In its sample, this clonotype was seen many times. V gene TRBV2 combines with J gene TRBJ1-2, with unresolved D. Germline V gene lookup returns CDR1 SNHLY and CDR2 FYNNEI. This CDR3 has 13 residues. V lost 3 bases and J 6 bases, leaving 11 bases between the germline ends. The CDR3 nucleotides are TGTGCCAGCAGTGACGGTCCGACGAATGGCTACACCTTC. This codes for CASSDGPTNGYTF.

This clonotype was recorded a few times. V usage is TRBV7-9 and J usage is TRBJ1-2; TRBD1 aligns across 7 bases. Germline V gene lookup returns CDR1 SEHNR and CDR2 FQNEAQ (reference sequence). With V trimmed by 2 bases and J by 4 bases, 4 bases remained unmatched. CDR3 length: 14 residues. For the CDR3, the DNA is TGTGCCAGCAGCTTACCGGGACAGCTCTATGGCTACACCTTC. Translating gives CASSLPGQLYGYTF.

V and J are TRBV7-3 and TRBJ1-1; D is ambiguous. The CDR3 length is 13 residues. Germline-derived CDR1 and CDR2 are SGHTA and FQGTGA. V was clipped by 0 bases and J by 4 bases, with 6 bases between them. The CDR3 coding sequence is TGTGCCAGCAGCTTAACAGGGCTCACTGAAGCTTTCTTT. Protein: CASSLTGLTEAFF. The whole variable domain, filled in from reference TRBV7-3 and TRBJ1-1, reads GAGVSQTPSNKVTEKGKYVELRCDPISGHTALYWYRQSLGQGPEFLIYFQGTGAADDSGLPNDRFFAVRPEGSVSTLKIQRTERGDSAVYLCASSLTGLTEAFFGQGTRLTVV.

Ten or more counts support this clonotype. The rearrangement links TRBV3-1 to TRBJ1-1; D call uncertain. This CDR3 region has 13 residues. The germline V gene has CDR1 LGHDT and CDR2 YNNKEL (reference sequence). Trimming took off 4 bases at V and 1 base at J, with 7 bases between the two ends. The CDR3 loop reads CASSLLRNTEAFF. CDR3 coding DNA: TGTGCCAGCAGCCTTCTGAGGAACACTGAAGCTTTCTTT.

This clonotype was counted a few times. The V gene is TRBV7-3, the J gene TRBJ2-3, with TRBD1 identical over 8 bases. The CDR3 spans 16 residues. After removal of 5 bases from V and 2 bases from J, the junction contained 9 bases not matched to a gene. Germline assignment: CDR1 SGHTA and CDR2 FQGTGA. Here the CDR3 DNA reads TGTGCCAGCAGCCCCCGGACAGGGTTCAACACAGATACGCAGTATTTT. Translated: CASSPRTGFNTDTQYF.

CDR3 DNA sequence: TGCAGTGCTAGACCAGAAAGCGGGCGGAAGGTCGAGACCCAGTACTTC. Translation gives CSARPESGRKVETQYF. The V and J genes are TRBV20-1 and TRBJ2-5, with a possible D match to TRBD2 (6 bases). The V end lost 2 bases, the J end lost 5 bases, and 21 bases lay between the germline ends. Per the germline V gene, CDR1 is DFQATT and CDR2 is SNEGSKA (reference sequence). CDR3 length: 16 residues.

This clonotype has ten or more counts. CDR3 in DNA: TGTGCCAGCAGCTCGTTCCGGGACAGATACACTGAAGCTTTCTTT. Encoded protein: CASSSFRDRYTEAFF. V and J are TRBV11-2 and TRBJ1-1; 7 nucleotides match TRBD1. Germline lookup yields CDR1 SGHAT and CDR2 FQNNGV. CDR3 size: 15 residues. With 4 bases clipped from V and 3 bases from J, the junction kept 8 bases outside the gene matches.

The CDR3 nucleotides read TGCAGTGCTAGAGATCGGGGGGGCGGGAGAGTCTACGAGCAGTACTTC. It encodes CSARDRGGGRVYEQYF. The chain recombines TRBV20-1 with TRBJ2-7, with 8 positions matching TRBD2. Germline trimming cut 0 bases from V and 3 bases from J; bases unmatched to any gene: 10. Germline CDR1 reads DFQATT; CDR2 reads SNEGSKA (reference sequence). The CDR3 sequence is 16 residues long.

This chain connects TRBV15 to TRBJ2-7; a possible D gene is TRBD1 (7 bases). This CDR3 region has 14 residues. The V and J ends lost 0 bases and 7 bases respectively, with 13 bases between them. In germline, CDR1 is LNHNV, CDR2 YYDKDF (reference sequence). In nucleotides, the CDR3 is TGTGCCACCAGCAGAGACAGGGGGGTACTTGAGCAGTACTTC. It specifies CATSRDRGVLEQYF.

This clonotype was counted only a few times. CDR3 protein: CATARGTGGYEQYF. CDR3 nucleotides: TGTGCCACCGCCCGTGGGACAGGGGGCTACGAGCAGTACTTC. V is TRBV6-1 and J is TRBJ2-7, with 11 bases aligning to TRBD1. This CDR3 spans 14 amino acids. In germline, CDR1 is MNHNS, CDR2 SASEGT. The V gene end was trimmed by 10 bases and the J gene end by 3 bases; junction bases not matched to a gene: 8.

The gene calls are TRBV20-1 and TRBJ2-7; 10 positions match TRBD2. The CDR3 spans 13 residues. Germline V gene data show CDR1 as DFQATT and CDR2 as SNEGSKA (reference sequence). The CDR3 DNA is TGCAGCGCAAGCGGGACTAGCGTTTACGAGCAGTACTTC. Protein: CSASGTSVYEQYF.

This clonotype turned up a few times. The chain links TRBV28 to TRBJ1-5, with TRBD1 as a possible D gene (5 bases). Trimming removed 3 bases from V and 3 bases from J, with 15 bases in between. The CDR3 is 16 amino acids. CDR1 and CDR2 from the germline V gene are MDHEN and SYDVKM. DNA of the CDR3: TGTGCCAGCAGTTTGAGGCAGGGCCGTGACAATCAGCCCCAGCATTTT. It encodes CASSLRQGRDNQPQHF.

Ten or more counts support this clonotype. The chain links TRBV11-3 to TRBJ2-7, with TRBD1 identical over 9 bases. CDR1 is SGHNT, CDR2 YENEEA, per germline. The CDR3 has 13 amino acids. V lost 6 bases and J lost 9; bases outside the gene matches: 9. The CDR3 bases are TGTGCCAGCAGTCGTGGACAGGGACAGGGGCAGTACTTC. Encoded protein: CASSRGQGQGQYF.

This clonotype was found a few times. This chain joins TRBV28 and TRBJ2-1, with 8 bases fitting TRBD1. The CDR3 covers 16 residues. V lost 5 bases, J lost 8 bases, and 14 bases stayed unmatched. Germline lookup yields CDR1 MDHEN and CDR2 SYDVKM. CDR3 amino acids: CASSPPRQGNTHEQFF. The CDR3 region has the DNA TGTGCCAGCAGTCCGCCTCGACAGGGGAACACACATGAGCAGTTCTTC. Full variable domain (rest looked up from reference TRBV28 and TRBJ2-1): DVKVTQSSRYLVKRTGEKVFLECVQDMDHENMFWYRQDPGLGLRLIYFSYDVKMKEKGDIPEGYSVSREKKERFSLILESASTNQTSMYLCASSPPRQGNTHEQFFGPGTRLTVL.

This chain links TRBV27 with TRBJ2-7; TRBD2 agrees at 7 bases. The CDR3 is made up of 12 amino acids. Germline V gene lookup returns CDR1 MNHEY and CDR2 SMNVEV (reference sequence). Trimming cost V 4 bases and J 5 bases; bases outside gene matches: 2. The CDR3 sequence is CASSWGGNEQYF. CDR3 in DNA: TGTGCCAGCAGTTGGGGGGGGAACGAGCAGTACTTC.

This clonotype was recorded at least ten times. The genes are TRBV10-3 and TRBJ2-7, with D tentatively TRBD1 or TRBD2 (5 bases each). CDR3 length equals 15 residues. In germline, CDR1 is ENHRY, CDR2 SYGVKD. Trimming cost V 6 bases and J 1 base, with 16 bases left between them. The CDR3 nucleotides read TGTGCCATCAGGGGGACGGATTCAAGATCCTACGAGCAGTACTTC. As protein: CAIRGTDSRSYEQYF.

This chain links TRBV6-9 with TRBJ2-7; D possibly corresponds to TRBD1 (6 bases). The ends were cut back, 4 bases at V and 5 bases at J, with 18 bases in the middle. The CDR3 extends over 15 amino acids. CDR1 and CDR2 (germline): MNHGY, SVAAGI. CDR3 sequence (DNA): TGTGCCAGCAGTTTACAATACCAGGGGAGCAACGAGCAGTACTTC. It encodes CASSLQYQGSNEQYF.

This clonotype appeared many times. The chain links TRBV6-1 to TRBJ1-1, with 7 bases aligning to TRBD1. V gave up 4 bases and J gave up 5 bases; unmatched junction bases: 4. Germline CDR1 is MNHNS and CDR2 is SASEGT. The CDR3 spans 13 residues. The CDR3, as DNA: TGTGCCAGCAGTGGCTCCAGGGGGACTGAAGCTTTCTTT. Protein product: CASSGSRGTEAFF.